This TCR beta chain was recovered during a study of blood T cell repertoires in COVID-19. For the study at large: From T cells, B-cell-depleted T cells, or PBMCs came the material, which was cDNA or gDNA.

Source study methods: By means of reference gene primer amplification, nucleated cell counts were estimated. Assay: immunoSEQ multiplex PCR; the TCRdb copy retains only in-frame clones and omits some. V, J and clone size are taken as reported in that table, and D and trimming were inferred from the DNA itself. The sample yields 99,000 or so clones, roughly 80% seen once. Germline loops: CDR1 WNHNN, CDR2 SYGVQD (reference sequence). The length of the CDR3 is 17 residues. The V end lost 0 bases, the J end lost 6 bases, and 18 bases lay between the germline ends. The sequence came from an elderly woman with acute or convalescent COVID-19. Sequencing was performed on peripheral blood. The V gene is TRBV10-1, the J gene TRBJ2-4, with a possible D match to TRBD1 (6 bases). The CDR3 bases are TGCGCCAGCAGTGAGTCGGCTGTGACAGGCCACTTAAACATTCAGTACTTC. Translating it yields CASSESAVTGHLNIQYF.